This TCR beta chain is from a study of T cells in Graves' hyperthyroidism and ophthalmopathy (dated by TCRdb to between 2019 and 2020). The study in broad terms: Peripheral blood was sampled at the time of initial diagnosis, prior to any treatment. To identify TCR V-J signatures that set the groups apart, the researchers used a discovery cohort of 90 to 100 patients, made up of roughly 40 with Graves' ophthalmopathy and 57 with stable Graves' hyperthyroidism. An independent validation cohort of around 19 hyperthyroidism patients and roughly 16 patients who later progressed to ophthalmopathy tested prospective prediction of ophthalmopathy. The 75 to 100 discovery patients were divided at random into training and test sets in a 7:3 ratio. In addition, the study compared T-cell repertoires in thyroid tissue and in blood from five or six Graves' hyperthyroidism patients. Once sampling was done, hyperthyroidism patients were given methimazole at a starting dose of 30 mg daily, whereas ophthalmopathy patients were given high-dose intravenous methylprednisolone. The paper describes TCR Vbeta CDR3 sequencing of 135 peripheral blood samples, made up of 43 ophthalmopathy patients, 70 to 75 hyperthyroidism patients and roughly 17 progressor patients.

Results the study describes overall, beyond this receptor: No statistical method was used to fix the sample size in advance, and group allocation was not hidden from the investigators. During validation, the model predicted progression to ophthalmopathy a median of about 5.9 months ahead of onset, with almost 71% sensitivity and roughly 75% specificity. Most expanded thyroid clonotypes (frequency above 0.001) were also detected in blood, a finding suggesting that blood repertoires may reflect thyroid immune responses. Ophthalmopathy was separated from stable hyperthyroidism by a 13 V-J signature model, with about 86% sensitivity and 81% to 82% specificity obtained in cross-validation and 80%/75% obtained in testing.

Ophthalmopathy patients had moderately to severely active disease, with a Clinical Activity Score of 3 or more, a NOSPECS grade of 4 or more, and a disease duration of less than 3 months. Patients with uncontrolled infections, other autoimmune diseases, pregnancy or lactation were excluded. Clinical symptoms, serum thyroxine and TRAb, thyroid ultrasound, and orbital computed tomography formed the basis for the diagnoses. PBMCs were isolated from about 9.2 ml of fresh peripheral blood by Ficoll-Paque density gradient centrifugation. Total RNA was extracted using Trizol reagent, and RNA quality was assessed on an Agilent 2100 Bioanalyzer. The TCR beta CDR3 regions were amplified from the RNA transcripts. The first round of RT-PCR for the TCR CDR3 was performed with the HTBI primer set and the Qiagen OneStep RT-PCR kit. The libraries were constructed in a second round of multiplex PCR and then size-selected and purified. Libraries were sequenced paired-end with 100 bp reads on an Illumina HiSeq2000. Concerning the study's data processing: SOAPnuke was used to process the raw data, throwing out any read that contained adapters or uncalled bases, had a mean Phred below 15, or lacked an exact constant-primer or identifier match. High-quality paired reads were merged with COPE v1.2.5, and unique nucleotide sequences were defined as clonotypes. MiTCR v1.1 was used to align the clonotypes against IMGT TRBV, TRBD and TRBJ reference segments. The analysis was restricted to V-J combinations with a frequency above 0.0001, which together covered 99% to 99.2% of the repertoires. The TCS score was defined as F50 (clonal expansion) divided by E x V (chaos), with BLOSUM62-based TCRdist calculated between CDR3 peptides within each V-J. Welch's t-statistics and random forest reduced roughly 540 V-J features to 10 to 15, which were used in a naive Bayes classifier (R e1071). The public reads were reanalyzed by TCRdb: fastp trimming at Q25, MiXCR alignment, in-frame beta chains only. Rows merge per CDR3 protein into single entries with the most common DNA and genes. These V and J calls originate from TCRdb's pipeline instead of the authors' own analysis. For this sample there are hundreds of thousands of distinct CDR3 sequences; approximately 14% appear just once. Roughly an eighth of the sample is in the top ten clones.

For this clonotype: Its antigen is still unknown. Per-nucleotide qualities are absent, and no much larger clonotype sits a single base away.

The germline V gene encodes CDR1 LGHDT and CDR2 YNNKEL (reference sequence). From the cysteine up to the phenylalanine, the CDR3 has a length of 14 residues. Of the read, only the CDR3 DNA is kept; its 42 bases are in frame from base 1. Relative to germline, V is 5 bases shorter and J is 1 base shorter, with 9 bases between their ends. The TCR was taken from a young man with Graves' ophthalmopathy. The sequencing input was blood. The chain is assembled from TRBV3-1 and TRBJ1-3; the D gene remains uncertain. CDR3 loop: CASSGRDSGNTIYF. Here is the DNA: TGTGCCAGCAGCGGTAGAGATTCTGGAAACACCATATATTTT.